This TCR beta chain was captured in a study of T cells in Graves' hyperthyroidism and ophthalmopathy. Each person with ophthalmopathy scored at least 3 on the Clinical Activity Score, reached NOSPECS grade 4 or higher, and had been ill under 3 months. Fresh peripheral blood, roughly 9.6 ml, was the source of the PBMCs. A remark on this clonotype: The junction does not match germline at one end; this may be a read error.

Germline V gene sequence: CDR1 SGHNT, CDR2 YENEEA. CDR3 length: 13 amino acids. Researchers amplified the TCR beta CDR3 regions from RNA transcripts. When the TCR CDR3 underwent first-round RT-PCR, the HTBI primer set was used. TCRdb passed the multiplex PCR reads through MiXCR, listing each CDR3 protein once. The sample lists a few hundred thousand distinct CDR3 sequences, around 13% occurring once. The receptor was derived from a woman in her 30s with Graves' ophthalmopathy. The rearrangement uses TRBV11-3 and TRBJ2-1; D not certain. Sequenced: blood. The CDR3 sequence: CASSSPSVDERFF. The CDR3 DNA reads TGTGCCAGCAGCTCACCCAGCGTTGATGAGCGGTTCTTC.